This T cell receptor beta chain appears in the sequencing data of a study of T cells in Graves' hyperthyroidism and ophthalmopathy. Germline V CDR1 and CDR2: KGHSH, LQKENI. Trimming left V 6 bases short and J 0 bases short, with 9 bases between. The CDR3 is 14 residues long. The sample holds many counts of this clonotype. The antigen is undetermined. Amplification of TCR beta CDR3 regions used RNA as the template. TCR CDR3 regions were first amplified by RT-PCR with HTBI primers. From the multiplex PCR reads, TCRdb called clonotypes with MiXCR, one entry per CDR3 protein. The sample records fewer than 650,000 distinct CDR3 sequences, around 13% being singletons. Study-wide results and limits: Blood shared most expanded thyroid clonotypes above 0.001.

The receptor comes from a woman in her thirties or forties with Graves' hyperthyroidism. The chain is built from TRBV18 and TRBJ2-1; D remains unclear. Sequencing was carried out using blood. For the CDR3, the DNA is TGTGCCAGCTCTCGGCAGAGCTCCTACAATGAGCAGTTCTTC. Its translation is CASSRQSSYNEQFF.